The next 11 T cell receptor beta chains were all read from a single sample in a study of blood T cell repertoires in COVID-19. The method was immunoSEQ multiplex PCR; TCRdb's version includes in-frame clones alone and lacks a portion of them. The data show a few hundred thousand clones, roughly 90% seen once. Material for sequencing was PBMCs or T cells enriched from blood (not recorded which). Every receptor here comes from a man younger than 35 with acute COVID-19.

The chain has TRBV5-3 and TRBJ2-3, with TRBD2 matching 13 bases. TRBV5-3 is an open reading frame, and its role is uncertain. V was clipped by 7 bases and J by 0 bases; unmatched bases: 26. CDR3 size: 23 residues. DNA of the CDR3: TGTGCCAGATATAGAGAGTGCACAGGGATGAAGACTAGCGGGGGGTATAGCACAGATACGCAGTATTTT. It codes for CARYRECTGMKTSGGYSTDTQYF.

A single count supports this clone. The rearrangement joins TRBV7-2 to TRBJ2-7; 9 bases are a match to TRBD2. V dropped 5 bases and J dropped 0; count of bases not matched to a gene: 8. The germline CDR1 and CDR2 sequences are SGHTA and FQGNSA. The CDR3 runs to 16 residues. The CDR3 region has the DNA TGTGCCAGCAGCCTCTCCCCGGGACTAGCCTCCTACGAGCAGTACTTC. It translates to CASSLSPGLASYEQYF. The variable domain in full, completed from reference TRBV7-2 and TRBJ2-7, reads GAGVSQSPSNKVTEKGKDVELRCDPISGHTALYWYRQSLGQGLEFLIYFQGNSAPDKSGLPSDRFSAERTGGSVSTLTIQRTQQEDSAVYLCASSLSPGLASYEQYFGPGTRLTVT.

The V and J genes are TRBV30 and TRBJ1-6, with D perhaps matching TRBD1 (5 bases). CDR1 is GTSNPN, CDR2 SVGIG, per germline (reference sequence). The CDR3 runs to 13 residues. V was shortened by 3 bases and J by 13 bases, with 16 bases between the two germline ends. For the CDR3, the DNA is TGTGCCTGGAGAACTCTTGGGGCTTCGCCCCTCCACTTT. Encoded protein: CAWRTLGASPLHF. Based on the CDR3 plus reference TRBV30 and TRBJ1-6, the full variable domain is SQTIHQWPATLVQPVGSPLSLECTVEGTSNPNLYWYRQAAGRGLQLLFYSVGIGQISSEVPQNLSASRPQDRQFILSSKKLLLSDSGFYLCAWRTLGASPLHFGNGTRLTVT.

This chain joins TRBV28 and TRBJ1-2; D remains ambiguous. This CDR3 region has 13 residues. Trimming took 5 bases from V and 6 from J, leaving 13 bases between them. Germline V lookup: CDR1 MDHEN, CDR2 SYDVKM. In DNA, the CDR3 is TGTGCCAGCAGTCAAGGACTCCAGAATGGCTACACCTTC. Translation gives CASSQGLQNGYTF.

The chain joins TRBV7-9 to TRBJ1-3, with D hard to call. The V end was cut by 4 bases, the J end by 2 bases, with 12 bases between. This CDR3 region has 15 residues. The germline CDR1 and CDR2 sequences are SEHNR and FQNEAQ (reference sequence). Here the CDR3 reads CASSSSSRPGNTIYF. In DNA form, the CDR3 reads TGTGCCAGCAGCTCGAGTAGTCGCCCTGGAAACACCATATATTTT.

V gene TRBV12-5 combines with J gene TRBJ2-7; TRBD1 matches at 9 bases. Germline values: CDR1 LGHNT, CDR2 FRNRAP. Trimming at V came to 4 bases and at J to 2 bases, leaving 6 bases not matched to a gene. The CDR3 is made up of 15 amino acids. CDR3 protein: CASGSGQGTPYEQYF. CDR3 nucleotides: TGTGCTAGTGGTTCCGGACAGGGGACTCCCTACGAGCAGTACTTC.

The chain combines TRBV11-3 with TRBJ2-1, with D uncertain. V was cut by 6 bases and J by 1 base, with 13 bases left in between. The CDR3 loop spans 15 amino acids. Germline assignment: CDR1 SGHNT and CDR2 YENEEA. This chain's CDR3 is CASSKCFESYNEQFF. CDR3 nucleotides: TGTGCCAGCAGTAAGTGCTTTGAGTCCTACAATGAGCAGTTCTTC.

This chain links TRBV28 with TRBJ2-5; 12 positions agree with TRBD2. The V gene end was trimmed by 5 bases and the J gene end by 4 bases; junction bases not matched to a gene: 11. The CDR3 has 17 residues. Per the germline V gene, CDR1 is MDHEN and CDR2 is SYDVKM. CDR3 residues: CASSVILTSGRSETQYF. In DNA, the CDR3 is TGTGCCAGCAGTGTGATCCTCACTAGCGGGAGGTCAGAGACCCAGTACTTC.

The chain combines TRBV5-5 with TRBJ2-2, with no clear D. The V gene lost 1 base and the J gene lost 1 base, with 11 bases spanning the gap. There are 16 residues in the CDR3. The germline V gene encodes CDR1 SGHKS and CDR2 YYEKEE (reference sequence). The CDR3 is CASSLRHLVNTGELFF. CDR3 bases: TGTGCCAGCAGCTTGAGACACCTGGTGAACACCGGGGAGCTGTTTTTT.

This clone occurred once. The chain has TRBV10-3 and TRBJ2-1, with D possibly TRBD2 on 6 matching bases. Trimming took 6 bases from V and 9 from J, leaving 39 bases between them. Germline V gives CDR1 ENHRY, CDR2 SYGVKD. This CDR3 spans 21 amino acids. The CDR3, as DNA: TGTGCCATCAGCGAGGTTCATACCCTCGTCGGGAGTACTTTCAGGGAATGTGAGCAGTTCTTC. The encoded protein is CAISEVHTLVGSTFRECEQFF.

To note about this clone: This same CDR3 is encoded by further DNA sequences in the sample. The gene calls are TRBV29-1 and TRBJ1-1; D call uncertain. The CDR3 length is 13 residues. The V gene lost 1 base and the J gene lost 0 bases, with 6 bases spanning the gap. CDR1 is SQVTM and CDR2 is ANQGSEA in the germline V gene. The CDR3 is CSVEGRMNTEAFF. DNA of the CDR3: TGCAGCGTTGAAGGGCGGATGAACACTGAAGCTTTCTTT.